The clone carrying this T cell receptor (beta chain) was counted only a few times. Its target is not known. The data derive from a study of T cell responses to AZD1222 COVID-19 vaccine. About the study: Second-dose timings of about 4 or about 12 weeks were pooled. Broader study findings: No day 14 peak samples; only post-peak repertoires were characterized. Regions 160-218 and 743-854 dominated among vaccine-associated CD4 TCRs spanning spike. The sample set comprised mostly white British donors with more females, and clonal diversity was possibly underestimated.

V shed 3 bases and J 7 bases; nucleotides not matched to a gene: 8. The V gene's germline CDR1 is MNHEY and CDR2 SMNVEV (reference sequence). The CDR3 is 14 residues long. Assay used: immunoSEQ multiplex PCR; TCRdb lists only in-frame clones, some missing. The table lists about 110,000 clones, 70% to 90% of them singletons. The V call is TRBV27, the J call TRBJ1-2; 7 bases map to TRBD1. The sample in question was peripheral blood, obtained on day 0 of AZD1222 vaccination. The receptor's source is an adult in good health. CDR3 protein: CASSLLGQPFGYTF. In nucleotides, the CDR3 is TGTGCCAGCAGTTTGCTGGGACAGCCCTTTGGCTACACCTTC.